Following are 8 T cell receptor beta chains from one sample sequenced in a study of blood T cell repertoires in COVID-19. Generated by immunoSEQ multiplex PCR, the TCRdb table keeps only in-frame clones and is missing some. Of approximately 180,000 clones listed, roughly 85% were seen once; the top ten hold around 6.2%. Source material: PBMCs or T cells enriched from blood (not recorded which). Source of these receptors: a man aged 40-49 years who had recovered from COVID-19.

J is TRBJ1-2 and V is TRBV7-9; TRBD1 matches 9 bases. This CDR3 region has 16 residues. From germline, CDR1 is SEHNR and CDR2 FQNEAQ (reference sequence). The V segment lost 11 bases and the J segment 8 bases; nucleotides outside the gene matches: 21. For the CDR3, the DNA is TGTGCCGTCCTGGGGGACAGGGTACTCAATGAAGGAGGCTACACCTTC. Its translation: CAVLGDRVLNEGGYTF.

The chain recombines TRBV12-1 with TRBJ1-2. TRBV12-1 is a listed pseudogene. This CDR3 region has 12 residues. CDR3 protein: CANRSEDYGYTF. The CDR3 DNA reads TGTGCCAACCGAAGCGAGGACTATGGCTACACCTTC.

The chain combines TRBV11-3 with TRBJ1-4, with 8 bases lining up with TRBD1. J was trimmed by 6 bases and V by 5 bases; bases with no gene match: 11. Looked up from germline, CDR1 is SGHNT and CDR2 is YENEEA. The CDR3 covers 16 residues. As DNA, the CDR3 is TGTGCCAGCAGCACCGGACAGGGTAGGAGGGATGAAAAACTGTTTTTT. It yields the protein CASSTGQGRRDEKLFF.

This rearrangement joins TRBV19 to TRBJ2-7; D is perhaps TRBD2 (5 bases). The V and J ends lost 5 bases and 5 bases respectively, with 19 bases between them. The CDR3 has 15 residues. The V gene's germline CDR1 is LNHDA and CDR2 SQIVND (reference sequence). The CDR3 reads CASSRVPNSAHEQYF. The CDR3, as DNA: TGTGCCAGTAGTCGAGTGCCGAATAGCGCCCACGAGCAGTACTTC.

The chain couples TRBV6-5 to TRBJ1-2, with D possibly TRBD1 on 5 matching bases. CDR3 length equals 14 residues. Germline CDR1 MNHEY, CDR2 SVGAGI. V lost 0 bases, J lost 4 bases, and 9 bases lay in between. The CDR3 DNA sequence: TGTGCCAGCAGTTACTCACCAGGGCCCTATGGCTACACCTTC. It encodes CASSYSPGPYGYTF.

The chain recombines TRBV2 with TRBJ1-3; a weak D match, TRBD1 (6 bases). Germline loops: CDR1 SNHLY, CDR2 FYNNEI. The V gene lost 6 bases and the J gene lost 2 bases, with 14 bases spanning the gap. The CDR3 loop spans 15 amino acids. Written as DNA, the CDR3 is TGTGCCAGCAGCTCCTCCAGGGGCCCTGGAAACACCATATATTTT. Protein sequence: CASSSSRGPGNTIYF.

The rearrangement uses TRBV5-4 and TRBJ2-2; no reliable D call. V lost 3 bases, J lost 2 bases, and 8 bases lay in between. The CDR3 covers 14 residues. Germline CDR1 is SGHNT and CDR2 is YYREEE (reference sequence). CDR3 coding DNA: TGTGCCAGCAGCTCTCATAGCAACACCGGGGAGCTGTTTTTT. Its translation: CASSSHSNTGELFF.

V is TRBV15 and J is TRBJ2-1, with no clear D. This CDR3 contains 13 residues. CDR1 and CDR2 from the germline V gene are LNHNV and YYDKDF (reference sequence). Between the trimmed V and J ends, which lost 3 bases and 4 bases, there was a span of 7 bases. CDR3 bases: TGTGCCACCAGCAGTTCCAGATACAATGAGCAGTTCTTC. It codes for CATSSSRYNEQFF. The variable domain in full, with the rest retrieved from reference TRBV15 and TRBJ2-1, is DAMVIQNPRYQVTQFGKPVTLSCSQTLNHNVMYWYQQKSSQAPKLLFHYYDKDFNNEADTPDNFQSRRPNTSFCFLDIRSPGLGDTAMYLCATSSSRYNEQFFGPGTRLTVL.